This paragraph reports one T cell receptor (beta chain). The data are from a study of T-cell memory formation after mild COVID-19. Constant-segment primers were used for 5'RACE, and the resulting TCR alpha and TCR beta cDNA libraries carried sample barcodes and UMIs. Via MiXCR, TCRdb re-called the 5' RACE reads, giving one row per CDR3 protein. Of around 200,000 distinct CDR3 sequences in the sample, 10% were seen once. Germline V CDR1 and CDR2: SGHRS, YFSETQ. This CDR3 is 15 amino acids long. V lost 2 bases, J lost 5 bases, and 14 bases lay in between. This clonotype was obtained from a man aged 18 to 29 who had mild COVID-19 (a few samples of this study predate the infection). Cell type and time point are not known. The chain uses TRBV5-1 and TRBJ2-1; D tentatively reads TRBD1 or TRBD2 (5 bases each). What was sequenced was PBMCs or a T cell subset sorted from them (not recorded which). The CDR3 bases are TGCGCCAGCAGCTTAACCGGGACGCAACACAATGAGCAGTTCTTC. Amino acid sequence: CASSLTGTQHNEQFF.